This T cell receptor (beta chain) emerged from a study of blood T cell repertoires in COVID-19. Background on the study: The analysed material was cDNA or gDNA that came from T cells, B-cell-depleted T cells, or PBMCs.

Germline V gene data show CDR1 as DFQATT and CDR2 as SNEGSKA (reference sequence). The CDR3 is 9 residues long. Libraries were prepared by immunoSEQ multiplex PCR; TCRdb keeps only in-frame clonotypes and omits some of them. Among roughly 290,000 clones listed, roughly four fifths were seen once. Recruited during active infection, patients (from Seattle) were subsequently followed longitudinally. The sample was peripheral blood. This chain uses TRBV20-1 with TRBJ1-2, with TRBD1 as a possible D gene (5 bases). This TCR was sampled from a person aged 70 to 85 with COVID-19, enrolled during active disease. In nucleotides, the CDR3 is TGCAGCCATGGGGGGGGCTACACCTTC. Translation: CSHGGGYTF.